Given below is one T cell receptor beta chain in context. As handled by the study authors: Amplification of reference gene primers provided the estimated nucleated cell counts. Libraries were prepared by immunoSEQ multiplex PCR; TCRdb keeps only in-frame clonotypes and omits some of them. V and J calls and clone size follow that table, whereas D and trimming were derived from the DNA. This repertoire shows tens of thousands of clones, 91% found once; its top ten account for more than 3%. This sample is part of a study of blood T cell repertoires in COVID-19. The overall study: Sources were T cells, B-cell-depleted T cells, or PBMCs; the material itself was cDNA or gDNA.

The germline V gene encodes CDR1 GTSNPN and CDR2 SVGIG (reference sequence). The V end lost 0 bases, the J end lost 1 base, and 18 bases lay between the germline ends. The CDR3 totals 17 residues. Material for sequencing was peripheral blood. The rearrangement uses TRBV30 and TRBJ1-1; no definite D call. The source of this sequence is a man aged 45-60 years with acute or convalescent COVID-19. DNA of the CDR3: TGTGCCTGGAGTGTAAAAGAGGTTGTGACGCGGAACACTGAAGCTTTCTTT. Protein: CAWSVKEVVTRNTEAFF.